The sequence of this TCR beta chain was determined in a study of CD8+ T cells in alopecia areata. Extraction and reverse transcription of RNA yielded cDNA as the sequencing template. Measured with immunoSEQ multiplex PCR; TCRdb has only the in-frame clones, and not every one. This table has some 200,000 clones, 59% appearing once. The CDR3 has 18 amino acids. The trim removed 4 bases at V and 1 base at J, leaving 7 bases unmatched. Germline loops: CDR1 SGHRS, CDR2 YFSETQ. This clone was seen a handful of times. This chain connects TRBV5-1 to TRBJ2-6, with 11 bases aligning to TRBD1. This specimen was CD4+ T cells sorted from blood, taken at week 0. The clonotype originates from a human donor with alopecia areata. The CDR3 bases are TGCGCCAGCAGCAGTGGACAGGGGGCACGATCTGGGGCCAACGTCCTGACTTTC. It specifies CASSSGQGARSGANVLTF.